This is a list of T cell receptor beta chains from one sample in a study of Graves' ophthalmopathy and Graves' hyperthyroidism. TCRdb reprocessed the multiplex PCR reads with MiXCR, giving one entry per CDR3 protein. In the table there are approximately 640,000 distinct CDR3 sequences, just over 40% of which are singletons. Sequencing was performed on peripheral blood. These TCRs come from an adult man with Graves' ophthalmopathy. The CDR3 runs from the conserved cysteine through the conserved F or W. A D gene is named only where the DNA matches it firmly. Size values are once, few and many counts, or a class for expanded clones, and some rows have none.

-	TRBJ1-2	-	TRBV29-1	TGCAGCCAGCCTCGGACGGGGCGCGGGTATGGCTACACCTTC	CSQPRTGRGYGYTF
TRBD1	TRBJ1-1	-	TRBV7-9	TGCGCCAGCAGCCAAACCGGGACAGCCACCATGAACACTGAAGCTTTCTTT	CASSQTGTATMNTEAFF
-	TRBJ1-2	few	TRBV7-9	TGTGCCAGCAGCTCAGGGGACTCTAACTATGGCTACACCTTC	CASSSGDSNYGYTF
-	TRBJ1-2	-	TRBV15	TGTGCCACCAGCAGAGTTGCAGGGGTAGTGGATGGCTACACCTTC	CATSRVAGVVDGYTF
-	TRBJ1-1	-	TRBV29-1	TGCAGCGTTGAATTGCAGGGGACAGCTTTCTTT	CSVELQGTAFF
-	TRBJ2-7	many	TRBV15	TGTGCCACCAGCAGAGATCCGAAGGGGGAGCAGTACTTC	CATSRDPKGEQYF
TRBD2	TRBJ2-7	once	TRBV19	TGTGCCAGTACGCCGACTAGCGGGGGTCCCTACGAGCAGTACTTC	CASTPTSGGPYEQYF
-	TRBJ2-3	-	TRBV7-2	TGTGCCAGCCGGTTAGGAAACACAGATACGCAGTATTTT	CASRLGNTDTQYF
TRBD1	TRBJ1-5	-	TRBV7-9	TGCGCCAGCAGCCAGGGGGGGGGACAGGGGGTATTCAATCAGCCCCAGCATTTT	CASSQGGGQGVFNQPQHF
TRBD2	TRBJ2-5	many	TRBV7-8	TGTGCCAGCAGCTTAGAACTAGCGGGGAGCCAAGAGACCCAGTACTTC	CASSLELAGSQETQYF
-	TRBJ1-3	few	TRBV14	TGTGCCAGCAGCCTTGGACTTGGCAGCTCTGGAAACACCATATATTTT	CASSLGLGSSGNTIYF
-	TRBJ2-7	-	TRBV19	TGTGCCAGTAGTGCCCGGATTACCTACGAGCAGTACTTC	CASSARITYEQYF
-	TRBJ2-6	few	TRBV29-1	TGCAGCGTTGAAGAGGGGGCCAACGTCCTGACTTTC	CSVEEGANVLTF
-	TRBJ1-5	few	TRBV30	TGTGCCTGGAGTGTACCGCCCGGACAGCCCCAGCATTTT	CAWSVPPGQPQHF
TRBD2	TRBJ2-2	-	TRBV2	TGTGCCAGCATCACTAGCGGGGAGGTCTACGGGGAGCTGTTTTTT	CASITSGEVYGELFF
-	TRBJ1-5	many	TRBV12-3/TRBV12-4	TGTGCCAGCACTTTTAGCAATCAGCCCCAGCATTTT	CASTFSNQPQHF
-	TRBJ1-2	-	TRBV12-3/TRBV12-4	TGTGCCAGCAGTTTAACCCCTGGTTGGGGAAGCGGCTACACCTTC	CASSLTPGWGSGYTF
TRBD2	TRBJ2-5	-	TRBV10-3	TGTGCCATCAGTGAAGTAGGCGGGAGTCAGTACTTC	CAISEVGGSQYF
-	TRBJ1-2	many	TRBV9	TGTGCCAGCAGCCTCCCAGGTCGGGGTGGCTACACCTTC	CASSLPGRGGYTF
-	TRBJ2-3	-	TRBV15	TGTGCCACCAGCAGAATGGAGGGACAGTCCACAGATACGCAGTATTTT	CATSRMEGQSTDTQYF
-	TRBJ1-5	few	TRBV16	TGTGCCAGCAGCCCAGCAAATCAGCCCCAGCATTTT	CASSPANQPQHF
-	TRBJ1-2	-	TRBV7-2	TGTGCCAGCAGCTTCGCAGGGAGTCGCTACACCTTC	CASSFAGSRYTF
TRBD2	TRBJ2-5	many	TRBV5-1	TGCGCCAGCAGCTTGGCGACTAGCGGACGGATCCACCAAGAGACCCAGTACTTC	CASSLATSGRIHQETQYF
-	TRBJ2-7	-	TRBV20-1	TGCAGTGCTAGGTTAGCGGACTACGAGCAGTACTTC	CSARLADYEQYF
-	TRBJ1-2	many	TRBV2	TGTGCCAGCTTTCCCGCCAGAAACTATGGCTACACCTTC	CASFPARNYGYTF
TRBD1	TRBJ1-1	-	TRBV2	TGTGCCAGCTCACCACGGGGACAGGGGGCGACTGAAGCTTTCTTT	CASSPRGQGATEAFF
TRBD1	TRBJ1-2	-	TRBV11-2	TGTGCCAGCAGCTCATACAGGGGGCCCGGCTACACCTTC	CASSSYRGPGYTF
-	TRBJ1-1	many	TRBV7-3	TGTGCCAGCAGTCAGGACCTGAACACTGAAGCTTTCTTT	CASSQDLNTEAFF
TRBD2	TRBJ2-7	-	TRBV10-1	TGCGCCAGCCCTAGCGGGGGACCACACAATGAGCAGTACTTC	CASPSGGPHNEQYF
TRBD1	TRBJ1-2	many	TRBV11-2	TGTGCCAGCAGCGCCACCGGGACAGGGGAAGGCTACACCTTC	CASSATGTGEGYTF
TRBD1	TRBJ2-7	many	TRBV12-3/TRBV12-4	TGTGCCAGCTCCCCGGCACAGGGGTACGAGCAGTACTTC	CASSPAQGYEQYF
-	TRBJ1-2	-	TRBV7-9	TGTGCCAGCAGCTTAGCAGGAAATGCGTATGGCTACACCTTC	CASSLAGNAYGYTF
-	TRBJ2-5	-	TRBV10-3	TGTGCCATCAGTGAGGGTCAGGGCAATCAGCCCCAGTACTTC	CAISEGQGNQPQYF
TRBD1	TRBJ2-7	-	TRBV5-6	TGTGCCAGCAGACAGGGGACAGGGACACTCGAGCAGTACTTC	CASRQGTGTLEQYF
-	TRBJ1-6	-	TRBV10-3	TGTGCCATCAGGGTGAATAATTCACCCCTCCACTTT	CAIRVNNSPLHF
TRBD1	TRBJ2-5	once	TRBV5-1	TGCGCCAGCAGCAAGACAGGGGGCACAGCACCCCAGTACTTC	CASSKTGGTAPQYF
-	TRBJ1-5	-	TRBV18	TGTGCCAGCTCACGCGAGGGGGAGGCGGTTAATCAGCCCCAGCATTTT	CASSREGEAVNQPQHF
-	TRBJ2-2	-	TRBV11-1	TGTGCCAGCAGCCCCCCCCCGGGTCACGAATCACTATGGAACACCGGGGAGCCGTTTTTT	CASSPPPGHESLWNTGEPFF
-	TRBJ2-7	many	TRBV9	TGTGCCAGCAGCGCCGGACAAGGAAGCTCCTACGAGCAGTACTTC	CASSAGQGSSYEQYF
-	TRBJ2-7	many	TRBV3-1	TGTGCCAGCAGCCCCTCCGGGATCGAGCAGTACTTC	CASSPSGIEQYF
TRBD2	TRBJ2-7	many	TRBV15	TGTGCCACCAGCAGAGGTCCCGGGCTAGCGGACTACGAGCAGTACTTC	CATSRGPGLADYEQYF
TRBD2	TRBJ2-7	-	TRBV7-2	TGTGCCAGCAACTTCGGACTAGCGGGAGGCACAGATACGCAGTACTTC	CASNFGLAGGTDTQYF
-	TRBJ2-5	many	TRBV11-2	TGTGCCAGCAGCCTGGGACGGAATCGTGAGACCCAGTACTTC	CASSLGRNRETQYF
-	TRBJ1-2	many	TRBV19	TGTGCCGGAAGATACGAGGGGGGCTACACCTTC	CAGRYEGGYTF
TRBD2	TRBJ2-7	few	TRBV12-3/TRBV12-4	TGTGCCAGCAGTTTACCCCCGGGGCTAGCGGAGTCCTACGAGCAGTACTTC	CASSLPPGLAESYEQYF
-	TRBJ1-5	-	TRBV7-2	TGTGCCAGCAGTTACTCGGCCCCTGGGGATCAGCCCCAGCATTTT	CASSYSAPGDQPQHF
-	TRBJ2-2	-	TRBV24-1	TGTGCCACCAGTGATTCCTGGGGGTTCGCCGGGGAGCTGTTTTTT	CATSDSWGFAGELFF
TRBD2	TRBJ2-2	-	TRBV24-1	TGTGCCTGGAGTGCACGGACTAGTTCCGGGGAGCTGTTTTTT	CAWSARTSSGELFF
-	TRBJ2-3	-	TRBV24-1	TGTGCCACCAGTGATAGGGGTCTAAGCACAGATACGCAGTATTTT	CATSDRGLSTDTQYF